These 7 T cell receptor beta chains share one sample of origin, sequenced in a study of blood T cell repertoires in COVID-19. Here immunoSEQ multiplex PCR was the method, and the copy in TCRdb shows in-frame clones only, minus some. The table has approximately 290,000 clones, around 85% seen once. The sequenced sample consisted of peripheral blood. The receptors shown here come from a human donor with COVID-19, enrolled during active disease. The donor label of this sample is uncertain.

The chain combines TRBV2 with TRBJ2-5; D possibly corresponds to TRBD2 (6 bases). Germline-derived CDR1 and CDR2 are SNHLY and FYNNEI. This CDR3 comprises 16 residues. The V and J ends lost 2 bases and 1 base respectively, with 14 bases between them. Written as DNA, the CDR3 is TGTGCCAGCAGTGAATTAGCGGTTAACGGCCAAGAGACCCAGTACTTC. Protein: CASSELAVNGQETQYF.

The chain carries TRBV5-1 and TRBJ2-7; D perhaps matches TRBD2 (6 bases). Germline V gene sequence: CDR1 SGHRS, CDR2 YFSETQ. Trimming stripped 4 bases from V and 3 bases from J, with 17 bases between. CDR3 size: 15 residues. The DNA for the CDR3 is TGCGCCAGCAGCACTGGAAGGCGGGACCTCTACGAGCAGTACTTC. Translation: CASSTGRRDLYEQYF.

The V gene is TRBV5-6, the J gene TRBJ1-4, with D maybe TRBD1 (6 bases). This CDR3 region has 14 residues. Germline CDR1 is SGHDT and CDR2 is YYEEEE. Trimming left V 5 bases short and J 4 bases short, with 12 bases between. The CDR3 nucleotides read TGTGCCAGCAGGCAGACAGGACTTAATGAAAAACTGTTTTTT. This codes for CASRQTGLNEKLFF.

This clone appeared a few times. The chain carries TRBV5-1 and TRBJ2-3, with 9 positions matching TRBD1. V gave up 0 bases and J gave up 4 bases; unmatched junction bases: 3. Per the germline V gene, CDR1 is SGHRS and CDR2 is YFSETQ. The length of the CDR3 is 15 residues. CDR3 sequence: CASSLGDRVADTQYF. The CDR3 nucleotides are TGCGCCAGCAGCTTGGGGGACAGGGTTGCAGATACGCAGTATTTT.

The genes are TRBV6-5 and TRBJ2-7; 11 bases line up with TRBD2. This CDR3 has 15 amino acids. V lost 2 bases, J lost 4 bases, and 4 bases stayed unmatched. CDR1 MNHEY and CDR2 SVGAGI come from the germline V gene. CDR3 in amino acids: CASSYVPSGRYEQYF. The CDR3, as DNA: TGTGCCAGCAGTTACGTTCCTAGCGGGAGGTACGAGCAGTACTTC.

The CDR3 bases are TGTGCCAGCAGCCAAGACTCCGATGAGCAGTTCTTC. As protein: CASSQDSDEQFF. The chain employs TRBV3-1 (or the pseudogene TRBV3-2) and TRBJ2-1, with D hard to call. Germline CDR1 is LGHDT and CDR2 is YNNKEL (reference sequence). The length of the CDR3 is 12 residues. Trimming stripped 0 bases from V and 8 bases from J, with 5 bases between.

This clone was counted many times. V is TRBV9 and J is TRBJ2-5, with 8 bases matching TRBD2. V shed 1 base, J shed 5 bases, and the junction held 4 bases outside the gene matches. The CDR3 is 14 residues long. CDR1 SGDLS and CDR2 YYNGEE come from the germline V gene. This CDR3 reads CASSVSGSLETQYF. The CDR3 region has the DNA TGTGCCAGCAGCGTAAGCGGGAGCTTGGAGACCCAGTACTTC.